This section outlines one T cell receptor beta chain sequence together with its context. The data originate from a study of CD8+CD57+ T cells in acquired aplastic anemia. Germline CDR1 is ENHRY and CDR2 is SYGVKD. The V gene end was trimmed by 6 bases and the J gene end by 11 bases; junction bases not matched to a gene: 4. This CDR3 comprises 13 residues. Both TCR beta VDJ combination and CDR3 sequence profiling were carried out. Genomic DNA was the template for this profiling. TCRdb recomputed calls from the reads with MiXCR, one row per CDR3 protein. The sample holds about 220,000 distinct CDR3 sequences, 30% to 40% seen once.

What was sequenced was sorted CD4+, CD8+, or CD8+CD57+ T cells (not recorded which) from PBMCs. This sequence joins TRBV10-3 and TRBJ2-1, with 13 bases aligning to TRBD2. The sequence came from a human donor in good health, serving as a control. Written as DNA, the CDR3 is TGTGCCATCAGCCCGGGACTAGCGGGAAAGCAGTTCTTC. Translating gives CAISPGLAGKQFF.